This is a list of T cell receptor beta chains from one sample in a study of OX40 agonist ivuxolimab in advanced cancers. Profiled with immunoSEQ multiplex PCR; TCRdb holds only in-frame clones, not every one. The repertoire includes around 72,000 clones, roughly nine tenths of them detected once, and about 2.4% sits in the top ten. The sequencing used CD4+ or CD8+ T cells sorted from blood, collected in a trial of the OX40 agonist ivuxolimab. The receptor source for this set is an adult with an advanced solid tumor such as melanoma, head and neck, liver or kidney cancer. CDR3s include the opening cysteine and the closing phenylalanine or tryptophan. The order of the fields is J gene, V gene, D gene, CDR3 protein. D genes are given only for firm matches.

TRBJ1-4	TRBV7-5	-	CARSLWKERKLFF
TRBJ2-2	TRBV19	-	CASMTVEYTGELFF
TRBJ2-5	TRBV2	-	CASSGPAVQETQYF
TRBJ2-2	TRBV11-3	TRBD2	CASSPGTSDTGELFF
-	TRBV30	TRBD2	CAWRTAGTSFSYEQYF
TRBJ1-4	TRBV7-9	TRBD1	CASSSGQGGAEKLFF
TRBJ2-3	TRBV15	-	CATSGVGNADTQYF
TRBJ2-7	TRBV4-2	TRBD1	CASSQVTGSYEQYF
TRBJ2-5	TRBV29-1	-	CSVRNRQVQETQYF
TRBJ1-5	TRBV2	-	CASSLDSNQPQHF
TRBJ1-1	TRBV28	TRBD1	CASSSGDRVNTEAFF
TRBJ2-7	TRBV5-6	-	CASSGDEQYF
TRBJ2-7	TRBV28	-	CASSTFRDRHSYEQYF
TRBJ2-3	TRBV4-3	-	CASSPLAGATDTQYF
TRBJ1-2	TRBV5-1	TRBD1	CASSTGQGAYGYTF
TRBJ2-2	TRBV7-9	-	CASSLGAWGRGTGELFF
TRBJ2-1	TRBV5-1	-	CASSPDNEQFF
TRBJ2-5	TRBV18	-	CASSRDFQETQYF
TRBJ1-2	TRBV11-2	TRBD1	CASSSIWRGQSGYTF
-	TRBV11-3	TRBD1	CASSQRGTGVYEQYF
TRBJ1-4	TRBV12-5	TRBD1	CASRDRGAEKLFF
TRBJ1-2	TRBV7-9	-	CASSPGQFYGYTF
TRBJ2-5	TRBV11-3	-	CASSLRGGWEETQYF
TRBJ2-7	TRBV18	-	CASCIGEPEVYEQYF
TRBJ2-3	TRBV10-3	-	CAISPKGQINTDTQYF
TRBJ2-7	TRBV6-4	TRBD2	CASSRDGGAYEQYF
TRBJ2-1	TRBV7-2	TRBD2	CASSLSLAKYNEQFF
TRBJ2-5	TRBV5-1	TRBD2	CASSLALAEETQYF
TRBJ1-2	TRBV25-1	-	CASSDKIGDSGYTF
TRBJ1-1	TRBV5-8	-	CASSLTGRVNTEAFF
TRBJ2-5	TRBV4-2	TRBD1	CASSARDRAETQYF
TRBJ2-5	TRBV6-4	TRBD2	CASSAGGLAGGPPETQYF
TRBJ2-7	TRBV19	TRBD1	CASSMTGMRGEQYF
TRBJ1-1	TRBV6-5	TRBD1	CASSPKETGTTEAFF
TRBJ2-5	TRBV4-2	-	CASSQVLGPRETQYF
TRBJ1-2	TRBV28	TRBD1	CASSKLGTGGGYGYTF
TRBJ2-3	TRBV5-8	-	CASSLDMDTQYF
TRBJ1-2	TRBV30	-	CAWRETLGALVYGYTF
TRBJ2-3	TRBV29-1	-	CSVDSGALTDTQYF
TRBJ2-1	TRBV14	-	CASSQGGWDNEQFF
TRBJ2-3	TRBV6-1	TRBD2	CASTPRLGGDTQYF
TRBJ2-1	TRBV19	TRBD2	CASSAGTSSAYNEQFF
TRBJ2-5	TRBV10-1	-	CASSQDLGETQYF
TRBJ2-2	TRBV9	TRBD2	CASSGSPLAGGTGELFF